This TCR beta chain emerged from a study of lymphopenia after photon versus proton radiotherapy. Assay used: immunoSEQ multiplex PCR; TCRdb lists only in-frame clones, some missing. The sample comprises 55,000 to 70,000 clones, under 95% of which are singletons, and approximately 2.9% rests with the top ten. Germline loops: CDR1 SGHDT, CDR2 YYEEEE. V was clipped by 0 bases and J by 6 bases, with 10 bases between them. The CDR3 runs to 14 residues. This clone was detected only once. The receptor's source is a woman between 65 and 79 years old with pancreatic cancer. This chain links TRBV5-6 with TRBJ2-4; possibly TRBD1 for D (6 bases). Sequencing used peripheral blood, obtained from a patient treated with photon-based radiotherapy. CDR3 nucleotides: TGTGCCAGCAGCTTGGGGGCAGGGGCAAACATTCAGTACTTC. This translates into CASSLGAGANIQYF. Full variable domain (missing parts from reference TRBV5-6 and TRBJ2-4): DAGVTQSPTHLIKTRGQQVTLRCSPKSGHDTVSWYQQALGQGPQFIFQYYEEEERQRGNFPDRFSGHQFPNYSSELNVNALLLGDSALYLCASSLGAGANIQYFGAGTRLSVL.